Presented here are 32 T cell receptor beta chains from one specimen sequenced in a study of T cells in localized non-small cell lung cancer. Sequencing was performed with immunoSEQ multiplex PCR; in TCRdb, only in-frame clones are kept and a portion is missing. The data show around 40,000 clones, approximately 83% seen once. Source: PBMCs, taken before any cancer treatment. The receptors shown here come from a man between 35 and 75 years old with stage II lung adenocarcinoma.

This chain uses TRBV7-9 with TRBJ1-3; D possibly corresponds to TRBD1 (5 bases). This CDR3 region has 15 residues. Trimming removed 0 bases at V and 0 bases at J, with 6 bases between. Germline CDR1 SEHNR, CDR2 FQNEAQ (reference sequence). For the CDR3, the DNA is TGTGCCAGCAGCTTAGCTGGGGGCTCTGGAAACACCATATATTTT. This encodes CASSLAGGSGNTIYF.

The V call is TRBV19, the J call TRBJ2-5; D gene unclear. CDR3 length: 13 amino acids. The germline V and J ends were trimmed by 3 bases and 2 bases, with 7 bases remaining between them. Germline V gene lookup returns CDR1 LNHDA and CDR2 SQIVND (reference sequence). DNA for the CDR3: TGTGCCAGTAGTATTTCCGGGCAAGAGACCCAGTACTTC. Encoded protein: CASSISGQETQYF. The full variable domain, its missing parts supplied by reference TRBV19 and TRBJ2-5, is DGGITQSPKYLFRKEGQNVTLSCEQNLNHDAMYWYRQDPGQGLRLIYYSQIVNDFQKGDIAEGYSVSREKKESFPLTVTSAQKNPTAFYLCASSISGQETQYFGPGTRLLVL.

This clone was seen only once. The chain uses TRBV5-1 and TRBJ2-3; 9 positions agree with TRBD2. CDR1 SGHRS and CDR2 YFSETQ come from the germline V gene. V lost 7 bases to trimming and J lost 3 bases; unmatched junction nucleotides: 6. This CDR3 region has 14 residues. In DNA, the CDR3 is TGCGCCAGCGGGGGACTAGCTAAGACAGATACGCAGTATTTT. Amino acids: CASGGLAKTDTQYF.

The V gene is TRBV7-2, the J gene TRBJ2-7; maybe TRBD1 (6 bases). Germline V lookup: CDR1 SGHTA, CDR2 FQGNSA. V gave up 4 bases and J gave up 6 bases, with 13 bases separating them. The CDR3 covers 13 residues. The chain's CDR3 is CASSYSGQFEQYF. CDR3 nucleotide sequence: TGTGCCAGCAGCTATAGTGGACAGTTCGAGCAGTACTTC.

Regarding this clone: At the DNA level, this CDR3 is encoded by other sequences in the same sample as well. The rearrangement links TRBV7-8 to TRBJ1-5; TRBD1 is a possible D gene (5 bases). The CDR3 contains 17 residues. Germline CDR1 and CDR2: SGHVS and FQNEAQ. Trimming took 4 bases from V and 0 from J, leaving 16 bases between them. This CDR3 is CASSSGRRGLSNQPQHF. The CDR3 DNA follows: TGTGCCAGCAGCTCAGGTCGAAGGGGTCTTAGCAATCAGCCCCAGCATTTT.

This sequence joins TRBV6-1 and TRBJ2-5; D possibly corresponds to TRBD1 (5 bases). This CDR3 contains 13 residues. Trimming left V 8 bases short and J 3 bases short, with 13 bases between. The germline V gene encodes CDR1 MNHNS and CDR2 SASEGT. As DNA, the CDR3 is TGTGCCAGCCTTCCCTCGACAGAAGAGACCCAGTACTTC. Translation: CASLPSTEETQYF.

This sequence joins TRBV5-1 and TRBJ1-1; 7 bases match TRBD1. The CDR3 sequence is 15 residues long. Germline-derived CDR1 and CDR2 are SGHRS and YFSETQ. V dropped 3 bases and J dropped 0; count of bases not matched to a gene: 5. CDR3 sequence: CASSWGQNMNTEAFF. The DNA of the CDR3 is TGCGCCAGCAGCTGGGGACAGAACATGAACACTGAAGCTTTCTTT.

The chain uses TRBV7-6 and TRBJ2-5; TRBD2 matches at 15 bases. The junction had 6 bases not matched to a gene; V was cut back by 5 bases and J by 5 bases. The CDR3 is 16 amino acids. Germline lookup yields CDR1 SGHVS and CDR2 FNYEAQ. Here the CDR3 reads CASSPGLAGGGETQYF. CDR3 in DNA: TGTGCCAGCAGCCCGGGACTAGCGGGGGGTGGCGAGACCCAGTACTTC.

This rearrangement joins TRBV9 to TRBJ2-1; D is undetermined. Germline CDR1 and CDR2: SGDLS and YYNGEE. The CDR3 is made up of 15 amino acids. The V gene lost 0 bases and the J gene lost 6 bases, with 13 bases spanning the gap. The CDR3 protein is CASSVGQLQSNEQFF. The CDR3, as DNA: TGTGCCAGCAGCGTAGGGCAGCTCCAATCCAATGAGCAGTTCTTC.

The chain links TRBV11-2 to TRBJ2-1; no clear D. V was trimmed by 0 bases and J by 13 bases, leaving 13 bases between them. This CDR3 contains 13 residues. Germline V CDR1 and CDR2: SGHAT, FQNNGV. The CDR3 bases are TGTGCCAGCAGCTTAGATCCCCCAGGAAGCCAGTTCTTC. It encodes CASSLDPPGSQFF.

The chain is built from TRBV18 and TRBJ2-3, with 15 bases fitting TRBD2. This CDR3 is 21 amino acids long. Germline V gene lookup returns CDR1 KGHSH and CDR2 LQKENI. J was trimmed by 5 bases and V by 3 bases; bases with no gene match: 18. The CDR3 reads CASSPYWGTDGTSGRRDTQYF. DNA of the CDR3: TGTGCCAGCTCACCTTACTGGGGGACAGATGGGACTAGCGGGAGGCGAGATACGCAGTATTTT.

The chain links TRBV6-1 to TRBJ2-5; 12 positions match TRBD2. The CDR3 extends over 16 amino acids. V lost 4 bases to trimming and J lost 5 bases; unmatched junction nucleotides: 8. CDR1 and CDR2 (germline): MNHNS, SASEGT. The chain's CDR3 is CASSATTSGSVETQYF. CDR3 nucleotide sequence: TGTGCCAGCAGTGCCACGACTAGCGGGAGCGTGGAGACCCAGTACTTC.

The chain joins TRBV7-9 to TRBJ2-2, with a weak D call TRBD1 (6 bases). Germline CDR1 SEHNR, CDR2 FQNEAQ (reference sequence). V was trimmed by 3 bases and J by 7 bases, leaving 12 bases between them. The CDR3 runs 14 residues. The CDR3 sequence: CASSFQGQVGELFF. The CDR3 nucleotides read TGTGCCAGCAGCTTCCAGGGGCAAGTCGGGGAGCTGTTTTTT.

In this sample, this clone turned up once. The chain employs TRBV6-6 and TRBJ2-7; 9 bases fit TRBD1. The CDR3 runs 14 residues. The germline V gene encodes CDR1 MNHNY and CDR2 SVGAGI (reference sequence). Trimming cost V 6 bases and J 1 base; bases outside gene matches: 4. CDR3 sequence reads: CASRGTGLSYEQYF. In nucleotides, the CDR3 is TGTGCCAGCAGGGGGACAGGGTTATCCTACGAGCAGTACTTC.

The J gene is TRBJ2-2, the V gene TRBV6-6; D is unresolved. The germline V gene encodes CDR1 MNHNY and CDR2 SVGAGI (reference sequence). CDR3 size: 13 residues. Trimming shortened V by 7 bases and J by 6 bases, and 12 bases separated the two germline ends. CDR3 amino acids: CASNTRVSGELFF. CDR3 nucleotides: TGTGCCAGCAACACTCGGGTGTCCGGGGAGCTGTTTTTT.

This clone was found once. The CDR3 bases are TGTGCCATCAGTGAGTCGATTAGCGGGGGTAGCTCCTACGAGCAGTACTTC. Translation: CAISESISGGSSYEQYF. The gene calls are TRBV10-3 and TRBJ2-7; TRBD2 matches at 9 bases. Trimming removed 0 bases from V and 0 bases from J; junction bases left unmatched: 6. CDR1 is ENHRY, CDR2 SYGVKD, per germline. The CDR3 spans 17 residues.

The chain couples TRBV5-4 to TRBJ2-5; 9 bases are shared with TRBD1. The CDR3 spans 14 residues. In germline, CDR1 is SGHNT, CDR2 YYREEE (reference sequence). The V gene end was trimmed by 4 bases and the J gene end by 5 bases; junction bases not matched to a gene: 6. CDR3 region: CASSRDRGMETQYF. The CDR3 nucleotides are TGTGCCAGCAGCCGAGACAGGGGGATGGAGACCCAGTACTTC.

This chain links TRBV5-1 with TRBJ1-2; 11 nucleotides line up with TRBD1. The CDR3 runs to 15 residues. Germline CDR1 and CDR2: SGHRS and YFSETQ. With 4 bases clipped from V and 5 bases from J, the junction kept 7 bases outside the gene matches. The CDR3 loop reads CASSPGQGAPYGYTF. DNA for the CDR3: TGCGCCAGCAGCCCCGGACAGGGGGCGCCATATGGCTACACCTTC.

The rearrangement uses TRBV6-1 and TRBJ2-3, with 7 bases lining up with TRBD2. J gave up 1 base and V 1 base, and 5 bases lay outside the gene matches. CDR1 MNHNS and CDR2 SASEGT come from the germline V gene. The CDR3 totals 16 residues. The chain's CDR3 is CASSEGPAGRTDTQYF. In DNA form, the CDR3 reads TGTGCCAGCAGTGAAGGGCCAGCGGGACGCACAGATACGCAGTATTTT.

Only a few counts were recorded for this clone. This chain links TRBV28 with TRBJ2-7; D possibly corresponds to TRBD1 (6 bases). The CDR3 totals 13 residues. Trimming stripped 8 bases from V and 4 bases from J, with 15 bases between. CDR1 and CDR2 from the germline V gene are MDHEN and SYDVKM. CDR3 coding DNA: TGTGCCAGCGGACAGCTTCCCACGTACGAGCAGTACTTC. Translated: CASGQLPTYEQYF.

This rearrangement joins TRBV7-6 to TRBJ1-3; TRBD1 matches 7 bases. Trimming cost V 5 bases and J 0 bases; bases outside gene matches: 10. Germline values: CDR1 SGHVS, CDR2 FNYEAQ. The CDR3 is 17 amino acids. CDR3 sequence reads: CASSPWTGASSGNTIYF. CDR3 DNA sequence: TGTGCCAGCAGCCCCTGGACAGGCGCAAGCTCTGGAAACACCATATATTTT.

The chain links TRBV19 to TRBJ2-1, with 11 bases matching TRBD2. The CDR3 length is 15 residues. J lost 12 bases, V lost 3 bases, and 10 bases had no gene match. CDR1 and CDR2 from the germline V gene are LNHDA and SQIVND (reference sequence). The CDR3 sequence: CASSILGTSGVGQFF. CDR3 nucleotides: TGTGCCAGTAGTATCCTCGGGACTAGCGGAGTCGGGCAGTTCTTC.

The rearrangement joins TRBV5-3 to TRBJ1-5; D not certain. TRBV5-3 is flagged as an ORF with uncertain function. V gave up 0 bases and J gave up 6 bases, with 10 bases separating them. The CDR3 extends over 14 amino acids. The CDR3 region is CARSLGSSVQPQHF. For the CDR3, the DNA is TGTGCCAGAAGCTTGGGATCTTCTGTTCAGCCCCAGCATTTT.

The chain is built from TRBV23-1 and TRBJ2-2; 7 bases match TRBD1. TRBV23-1 is identified as an open reading frame with a role that is uncertain. The CDR3 runs 13 residues. Unmatched junction bases numbered 4, after V lost 11 bases and J lost 1 base. The CDR3 protein is CAARTGNTGELFF. The CDR3 DNA reads as TGCGCCGCCAGGACAGGGAACACCGGGGAGCTGTTTTTT.

J is TRBJ2-5 and V is TRBV6-1; D is perhaps TRBD2 (6 bases). The J call may be faulty, since TRBJ2-7 better matches the DNA end. There are 13 residues in the CDR3. CDR1 is MNHNS and CDR2 is SASEGT in the germline V gene. CDR3 coding DNA: TGTGCCAGCAGCCTAGGGAGGACCTACGAGCAGTACTTC. This codes for CASSLGRTYEQYF.

This chain connects TRBV7-2 to TRBJ2-7, with D possibly TRBD1 on 5 matching bases. V lost 4 bases and J 4 bases, leaving 17 bases between the germline ends. In germline, CDR1 is SGHTA, CDR2 FQGNSA. The CDR3 spans 15 residues. Written as DNA, the CDR3 is TGTGCCAGCAGCTCTTTCAAGGGGCCCGCTTACGAGCAGTACTTC. It translates to CASSSFKGPAYEQYF.

J is TRBJ2-5 and V is TRBV7-2, with 9 positions matching TRBD2. This CDR3 spans 14 amino acids. V trimming: 5 bases; J trimming: 5 bases; junction bases outside the gene matches: 6. Germline V gives CDR1 SGHTA, CDR2 FQGNSA. The CDR3 DNA is TGTGCCAGCAGCGGAAGCGGGGGGCACGAGACCCAGTACTTC. Its translation is CASSGSGGHETQYF.

The chain recombines TRBV28 with TRBJ2-3, with 11 bases identical to TRBD2. From germline, CDR1 is MDHEN and CDR2 SYDVKM. This CDR3 spans 16 amino acids. The ends lost 4 bases at V and 1 base at J; junction bases unmatched: 4. In nucleotides, the CDR3 is TGTGCCAGCAGTTCGACTAGCGGGGTTGGCACAGATACGCAGTATTTT. Translating gives CASSSTSGVGTDTQYF.

This chain uses TRBV5-4 with TRBJ1-1, with D perhaps TRBD1 (6 bases). The CDR3 is 18 residues long. Trimming left V 4 bases short and J 10 bases short, with 32 bases between. CDR1 and CDR2 (germline): SGHNT, YYREEE (reference sequence). The CDR3 here is CASSTMSLGAGAVVRAFF. The CDR3 nucleotides are TGTGCCAGCAGCACAATGAGTCTCGGAGCAGGGGCGGTAGTACGAGCTTTCTTT.

This clone is medium-sized within its sample. The gene calls are TRBV10-3 and TRBJ2-2; D gene uncertain. In germline, CDR1 is ENHRY, CDR2 SYGVKD. Trimming left V 6 bases short and J 5 bases short, with 7 bases between. This CDR3 region has 12 residues. In DNA, the CDR3 is TGTGCCATCAGGGAGCCTACCGGGGAGCTGTTTTTT. The encoded protein is CAIREPTGELFF.

This clone was recorded a few times. The V call is TRBV28, the J call TRBJ2-7; 7 bases are a match to TRBD1. The V gene's germline CDR1 is MDHEN and CDR2 SYDVKM. The CDR3 loop spans 15 amino acids. Trimming cost V 4 bases and J 3 bases; bases outside gene matches: 9. CDR3 residues: CASSSQGDRVYEQYF. In nucleotides, the CDR3 is TGTGCCAGCAGTTCTCAAGGAGACAGGGTCTACGAGCAGTACTTC.

The chain recombines TRBV10-3 with TRBJ1-4; maybe TRBD1 (6 bases). The germline V gene has CDR1 ENHRY and CDR2 SYGVKD. V lost 2 bases, J lost 8 bases, and 9 bases lay in between. CDR3 size: 13 residues. As DNA, the CDR3 is TGTGCCATCAGTGAGAGGCAGGGGGAAAAACTGTTTTTT. It translates to CAISERQGEKLFF.